This passage covers 31 T cell receptor beta chains from one sample sequenced in a study of long-term antiretroviral therapy in people with HIV. Survey-level resolution applied to immunoSEQ assay v3.0. Measured with immunoSEQ multiplex PCR; TCRdb has only the in-frame clones, and not every one. The sample shows around 20,000 clones, less than 85% of them seen only once. This material consisted of unsorted PBMCs, taken 0.5 years before starting antiretroviral therapy. These receptors were taken from a woman in her forties or fifties with HIV.

The V gene is TRBV18, the J gene TRBJ1-5; D remains unclear. The V end was cut by 2 bases, the J end by 0 bases, with 11 bases between. Germline V gives CDR1 KGHSH, CDR2 LQKENI. The CDR3 runs to 16 residues. The CDR3 sequence is CASSPTNSNSNQPQHF. In DNA form, the CDR3 reads TGTGCCAGCTCACCAACAAACTCGAATAGCAATCAGCCCCAGCATTTT.

The CDR3 loop reads CASSYQGQVSGYTF. The CDR3 DNA sequence: TGTGCCAGCAGTTACCAGGGACAGGTTTCTGGCTACACCTTC. The rearrangement links TRBV6-5 to TRBJ1-2; 8 bases are a match to TRBD1. The germline CDR1 and CDR2 sequences are MNHEY and SVGAGI. Unmatched junction bases numbered 6, after V lost 2 bases and J lost 7 bases. The CDR3 has 14 amino acids.

The CDR3 loop reads CASSLSPATNYGYTF. In nucleotides, the CDR3 is TGTGCCAGCAGCTTATCTCCGGCAACTAACTATGGCTACACCTTC. The chain uses TRBV7-9 and TRBJ1-2; D unresolved. Germline assignment: CDR1 SEHNR and CDR2 FQNEAQ (reference sequence). Between the trimmed V and J ends, which lost 2 bases and 0 bases, there was a span of 10 bases. This CDR3 has 15 residues.

The rearrangement links TRBV7-3 to TRBJ2-2; the match to TRBD1 covers 7 bases. The germline V gene has CDR1 SGHTA and CDR2 FQGTGA. The V segment lost 4 bases and the J segment 4 bases; nucleotides outside the gene matches: 3. This CDR3 is 14 amino acids long. The CDR3 sequence is CASSSGQPTGELFF. The CDR3 nucleotides are TGTGCCAGCAGCTCGGGACAGCCCACCGGGGAGCTGTTTTTT.

This chain links TRBV7-3 with TRBJ1-6, with 8 bases that match TRBD1. The CDR3 length is 15 residues. V lost 5 bases to trimming and J lost 7 bases; unmatched junction nucleotides: 7. Germline CDR1 reads SGHTA; CDR2 reads FQGTGA. The chain's CDR3 is CASSADRGPNSPLHF. The CDR3 DNA follows: TGTGCCAGCAGCGCCGACAGGGGCCCCAATTCACCCCTCCACTTT.

The chain is built from TRBV7-9 and TRBJ2-3; tentatively, D is TRBD2 (6 bases). V lost 5 bases to trimming and J lost 0 bases, with 12 bases between them. The CDR3 runs to 15 residues. Germline V lookup: CDR1 SEHNR, CDR2 FQNEAQ (reference sequence). CDR3 in DNA: TGTGCCAGCAGCCGGGGGAGCACTAGCACAGATACGCAGTATTTT. Translation gives CASSRGSTSTDTQYF. Using reference TRBV7-9 and TRBJ2-3 for the parts outside the CDR3, the full variable domain is DTGVSQNPRHKITKRGQNVTFRCDPISEHNRLYWYRQTLGQGPEFLTYFQNEAQLEKSRLLSDRFSAERPKGSFSTLEIQRTEQGDSAMYLCASSRGSTSTDTQYFGPGTRLTVL.

This clone occurred once. This sequence joins TRBV14 and TRBJ1-1, with D possibly matching TRBD1 (5 bases). Trimming cost V 2 bases and J 6 bases, with 25 bases left between them. Germline V gene data show CDR1 as SGHDN and CDR2 as FVKESK. CDR3 size: 18 residues. CDR3 nucleotides: TGTGCCAGCAGCCAACCTTATAGGGGCCCAGGACGGGACGCTGAAGCTTTCTTT. Translating it yields CASSQPYRGPGRDAEAFF. Full variable domain (outside the CDR3, taken from reference TRBV14 and TRBJ1-1): EAGVTQFPSHSVIEKGQTVTLRCDPISGHDNLYWYRRVMGKEIKFLLHFVKESKQDESGMPNNRFLAERTGGTYSTLKVQPAELEDSGVYFCASSQPYRGPGRDAEAFFGQGTRLTVV.

The J gene is TRBJ1-6, the V gene TRBV7-9; no clear D. CDR3 length: 15 amino acids. Between the trimmed V and J ends, which lost 5 bases and 6 bases, there was a span of 14 bases. Germline assignment: CDR1 SEHNR and CDR2 FQNEAQ (reference sequence). CDR3 in DNA: TGTGCCAGCAGCCCCTTGAATAAAGGTAATTCACCCCTCCACTTT. Protein sequence: CASSPLNKGNSPLHF.

The V and J genes are TRBV7-2 and TRBJ2-5, with 7 positions matching TRBD2. This CDR3 has 13 amino acids. Germline trimming cut 5 bases from V and 4 bases from J; bases unmatched to any gene: 4. Germline lookup yields CDR1 SGHTA and CDR2 FQGNSA. The CDR3 coding sequence is TGTGCCAGCAGCACGGGGAGGGCAGAGACCCAGTACTTC. It encodes CASSTGRAETQYF.

V gene TRBV10-2 combines with J gene TRBJ2-1; unclear D gene. Germline V lookup: CDR1 WSHSY, CDR2 SAAADI. The length of the CDR3 is 14 residues. V dropped 6 bases and J dropped 0 bases, with 9 bases sitting between them. The CDR3, as DNA: TGCGCCAGCAGGGTAGAAAGCTCCTACAATGAGCAGTTCTTC. This encodes CASRVESSYNEQFF.

The chain has TRBV7-6 and TRBJ1-3; D possibly corresponds to TRBD1 (5 bases). Trimming stripped 0 bases from V and 4 bases from J, with 13 bases between. Germline CDR1 is SGHVS and CDR2 is FNYEAQ. The CDR3 contains 16 residues. The CDR3 DNA sequence: TGTGCCAGCAGCTTAGCTGTACGAGGGGACGGAAACACCATATATTTT. Translated: CASSLAVRGDGNTIYF.

The gene calls are TRBV7-9 and TRBJ1-5, with TRBD1 as a possible D gene (5 bases). CDR1 is SEHNR, CDR2 FQNEAQ, per germline (reference sequence). The CDR3 has 13 amino acids. Trimming stripped 3 bases from V and 5 bases from J, with 8 bases between. CDR3 loop: CASSLTVDQPQHF. CDR3 DNA: TGTGCCAGCAGCTTGACAGTGGATCAGCCCCAGCATTTT. The full variable domain, its missing parts supplied by reference TRBV7-9 and TRBJ1-5, is DTGVSQNPRHKITKRGQNVTFRCDPISEHNRLYWYRQTLGQGPEFLTYFQNEAQLEKSRLLSDRFSAERPKGSFSTLEIQRTEQGDSAMYLCASSLTVDQPQHFGDGTRLSIL.

The V and J genes are TRBV5-1 and TRBJ2-1; TRBD1 might be the D (5 bases). CDR3 size: 13 residues. Germline V gene lookup returns CDR1 SGHRS and CDR2 YFSETQ. V lost 0 bases and J 7 bases, leaving 8 bases between the germline ends. CDR3 nucleotides: TGCGCCAGCAGCTTGGACAGGAAGAATGAGCAGTTCTTC. Protein sequence: CASSLDRKNEQFF.

Here the CDR3 DNA reads TGCGCCAGCAGCTGGGTCGGGGACGGGGAGCAGTACGTC. It translates to CASSWVGDGEQYV. This chain connects TRBV5-1 to TRBJ2-7, with D possibly being TRBD1 or TRBD2 (5 bases each). CDR1 and CDR2 from the germline V gene are SGHRS and YFSETQ. This CDR3 is built from 13 residues. Between the trimmed V and J ends, which lost 3 bases and 7 bases, there was a span of 14 bases.

This clone is classed as medium-sized. The chain is built from TRBV11-2 and TRBJ1-5; D gene unclear. Germline CDR1 SGHAT, CDR2 FQNNGV. V was trimmed by 3 bases and J by 0 bases, leaving 6 bases between them. The CDR3 consists of 14 residues. CDR3 in amino acids: CASSFADSNQPQHF. For the CDR3, the DNA is TGTGCCAGCAGCTTCGCCGATAGCAATCAGCCCCAGCATTTT. The variable domain in full, completed from reference TRBV11-2 and TRBJ1-5, reads EAGVAQSPRYKIIEKRQSVAFWCNPISGHATLYWYQQILGQGPKLLIQFQNNGVVDDSQLPKDRFSAERLKGVDSTLKIQPAKLEDSAVYLCASSFADSNQPQHFGDGTRLSIL.

The rearrangement joins TRBV21-1 to TRBJ2-3. TRBV21-1 is a known pseudogene. The CDR3 covers 13 residues. The CDR3 loop reads CASSKVKGDTQYF. The CDR3 nucleotides are TGTGCCAGCAGCAAAGTGAAGGGAGATACGCAGTATTTT.

This rearrangement joins TRBV27 to TRBJ2-7; D is tentatively TRBD1 or TRBD2 (5 bases each). Germline CDR1 and CDR2: MNHEY and SMNVEV (reference sequence). V was clipped by 6 bases and J by 0 bases, with 18 bases between them. This CDR3 has 16 residues. The CDR3 region is CASSSRSGTGSYEQYV. The CDR3 coding sequence is TGTGCCAGCAGCTCCCGCTCCGGGACGGGCTCCTACGAGCAGTACGTC.

This rearrangement joins TRBV5-1 to TRBJ1-1; 7 nucleotides agree with TRBD1. The trim removed 6 bases at V and 4 bases at J, leaving 6 bases unmatched. Germline V gives CDR1 SGHRS, CDR2 YFSETQ. The CDR3 contains 13 residues. DNA of the CDR3: TGCGCCAGCATCTCGCCAGGGGGCACTGAAGCTTTCTTT. Protein sequence: CASISPGGTEAFF.

This chain links TRBV6-6 with TRBJ1-6; the match to TRBD1 covers 7 bases. The CDR3 spans 14 residues. The germline V gene encodes CDR1 MNHNY and CDR2 SVGAGI (reference sequence). The junction had 6 bases not matched to a gene; V was cut back by 6 bases and J by 7 bases. Here the CDR3 reads CASRVTGTNSPLHF. The CDR3 DNA reads as TGTGCCAGCAGGGTGACAGGGACCAATTCACCCCTCCACTTT.

The chain recombines TRBV5-1 with TRBJ1-1, with 8 bases that match TRBD1. From germline, CDR1 is SGHRS and CDR2 YFSETQ. The V gene end was trimmed by 4 bases and the J gene end by 5 bases; junction bases not matched to a gene: 7. The CDR3 sequence is 14 residues long. DNA of the CDR3: TGCGCCAGCAGCCCAACAGGGGGTTGGACTGAAGCTTTCTTT. It translates to CASSPTGGWTEAFF.

The J gene is TRBJ2-7, the V gene TRBV28; 11 nucleotides align to TRBD2. The CDR3 has 15 residues. V lost 4 bases and J lost 4; bases outside the gene matches: 6. Germline V gives CDR1 MDHEN, CDR2 SYDVKM. The CDR3 loop is CASSSTSGTGYEQYF. The CDR3 DNA follows: TGTGCCAGCAGTTCGACTAGCGGGACAGGATACGAGCAGTACTTC.

The chain is built from TRBV6-1 and TRBJ2-7; the D is unclear. CDR3 length equals 13 residues. Trimming removed 4 bases from V and 1 base from J, with 8 bases in between. Germline CDR1 MNHNS, CDR2 SASEGT. The CDR3 bases are TGTGCCAGCAGTGGGTACACATCCTACGAGCAGTACTTC. It encodes CASSGYTSYEQYF.

Here the CDR3 reads CAWSVWDRLSGNTIYF. For the CDR3, the DNA is TGTGCCTGGAGTGTATGGGACAGGCTCTCTGGAAACACCATATATTTT. The chain has TRBV30 and TRBJ1-3, with 8 bases lining up with TRBD1. This CDR3 is 16 amino acids long. The germline gives CDR1 GTSNPN, CDR2 SVGIG (reference sequence). Trimming took 0 bases from V and 0 from J; bases not matched to a gene: 4.

The chain recombines TRBV5-1 with TRBJ2-1; 11 positions match TRBD1. The V gene end was trimmed by 3 bases and the J gene end by 4 bases; junction bases not matched to a gene: 3. There are 15 residues in the CDR3. Germline loops: CDR1 SGHRS, CDR2 YFSETQ. CDR3 in DNA: TGCGCCAGCAGCTCTGGACAGGGGGCTTACAATGAGCAGTTCTTC. Translating it yields CASSSGQGAYNEQFF.

This clone occurred once. V gene TRBV2 combines with J gene TRBJ1-6, with unresolved D. V was shortened by 6 bases and J by 0 bases, with 12 bases between the two germline ends. CDR3 size: 16 residues. Germline-derived CDR1 and CDR2 are SNHLY and FYNNEI. The CDR3 spells CASRRYQSSYNSPLHF. Written as DNA, the CDR3 is TGTGCCAGCAGGAGATACCAGAGCTCCTATAATTCACCCCTCCACTTT.

The chain is built from TRBV5-4 and TRBJ2-3, with 12 nucleotides matching TRBD2. Looked up from germline, CDR1 is SGHNT and CDR2 is YYREEE (reference sequence). The J segment lost 2 bases and the V segment lost 0 bases, leaving 1 base of the junction unmatched. The CDR3 extends over 16 amino acids. The CDR3 loop reads CASSLGLAGDTDTQYF. The CDR3 nucleotides read TGTGCCAGCAGCTTGGGACTAGCGGGGGACACAGATACGCAGTATTTT.

The table lists this clone with a few counts. The V call is TRBV7-9, the J call TRBJ2-3; D is ambiguous. Germline CDR1 is SEHNR and CDR2 is FQNEAQ (reference sequence). The V gene lost 5 bases and the J gene lost 0 bases, with 6 bases spanning the gap. The CDR3 is 13 residues long. CDR3 in amino acids: CASSDPSTDTQYF. The CDR3 DNA is TGTGCCAGCAGCGACCCTAGCACAGATACGCAGTATTTT.

There are a few counts of this clone. This chain uses TRBV5-5 with TRBJ2-3, with D maybe TRBD1 (5 bases). There are 15 residues in the CDR3. Germline V gene lookup returns CDR1 SGHKS and CDR2 YYEKEE (reference sequence). Between the trimmed V and J ends, which lost 1 base and 2 bases, there was a span of 11 bases. In DNA form, the CDR3 reads TGTGCCAGCAGCTTGACCCAGGGCCTCACAGATACGCAGTATTTT. Encoded protein: CASSLTQGLTDTQYF.

The chain joins TRBV9 to TRBJ2-7; 8 bases line up with TRBD1. J was trimmed by 5 bases and V by 3 bases; bases with no gene match: 4. The CDR3 has 13 amino acids. CDR1 and CDR2 (germline): SGDLS, YYNGEE. CDR3 sequence: CASSERTGNEQYF. In DNA, the CDR3 is TGTGCCAGCAGCGAGAGGACAGGGAACGAGCAGTACTTC. The full variable domain, with the rest looked up from reference TRBV9 and TRBJ2-7, is DSGVTQTPKHLITATGQRVTLRCSPRSGDLSVYWYQQSLDQGLQFLIQYYNGEERAKGNILERFSAQQFPDLHSELNLSSLELGDSALYFCASSERTGNEQYFGPGTRLTVT.

This chain connects TRBV6-1 to TRBJ2-7, with D possibly matching TRBD1 (6 bases). Between the trimmed V and J ends, which lost 4 bases and 2 bases, there was a span of 18 bases. CDR1 is MNHNS and CDR2 is SASEGT in the germline V gene. The CDR3 is 16 amino acids. The CDR3 reads CASSGRYGQLPYEQYV. In DNA form, the CDR3 reads TGTGCCAGCAGTGGAAGGTACGGACAGCTGCCCTACGAGCAGTACGTC.

This clone appeared a few times. This chain links TRBV27 with TRBJ2-5; a possible D gene is TRBD1 (6 bases). Germline V CDR1 and CDR2: MNHEY, SMNVEV (reference sequence). The CDR3 has 14 residues. V was pared by 2 bases and J by 5 bases, with 12 bases between. The DNA of the CDR3 is TGTGCCAGCAGTTTAGGGACAAACTCTGAGACCCAGTACTTC. Translated, it gives CASSLGTNSETQYF.